Shown below are 21 T cell receptor beta chains from a single sample sequenced in a study of blood T cell repertoires in COVID-19. Sequencing was performed with immunoSEQ multiplex PCR; in TCRdb, only in-frame clones are kept and a portion is missing. The sample holds 150,000 to 200,000 clones; over 70% are singletons and the top ten take 8% to 9.5%. The sample was peripheral blood. These receptors all stem from a woman of 80 years or more with active or convalescent COVID-19.

This chain uses TRBV2 with TRBJ1-4; TRBD1 aligns across 7 bases. Trimming took 7 bases from V and 8 from J; bases not matched to a gene: 10. Germline V gene lookup returns CDR1 SNHLY and CDR2 FYNNEI. The CDR3 has 14 amino acids. The CDR3 DNA is TGTGCCAGCAAGTCCGGAACAGGGGACGAAAAACTGTTTTTT. As protein: CASKSGTGDEKLFF.

CDR3 sequence: CASSLFASGGYEQYF. Written as DNA, the CDR3 is TGTGCCAGCAGTTTATTCGCTAGCGGGGGGTACGAGCAGTACTTC. The chain links TRBV27 to TRBJ2-7; 11 nucleotides agree with TRBD2. This CDR3 region has 15 residues. The trim removed 1 base at V and 4 bases at J, leaving 3 bases unmatched. Germline V gene lookup returns CDR1 MNHEY and CDR2 SMNVEV (reference sequence).

V usage is TRBV19 and J usage is TRBJ1-5, with TRBD1 matching 9 bases. Trimming cost V 6 bases and J 7 bases; bases outside gene matches: 13. Germline CDR1 reads LNHDA; CDR2 reads SQIVND (reference sequence). This CDR3 contains 16 residues. The CDR3 DNA reads TGTGCCAGTAGCCCACAGGGGGCTGGGATTTTCCAGCCCCAGCATTTT. Translation: CASSPQGAGIFQPQHF. The full variable domain, its missing parts supplied by reference TRBV19 and TRBJ1-5, is DGGITQSPKYLFRKEGQNVTLSCEQNLNHDAMYWYRQDPGQGLRLIYYSQIVNDFQKGDIAEGYSVSREKKESFPLTVTSAQKNPTAFYLCASSPQGAGIFQPQHFGDGTRLSIL.

The rearrangement links TRBV19 to TRBJ1-4, with 7 bases matching TRBD1. The CDR3 is made up of 14 amino acids. Germline V lookup: CDR1 LNHDA, CDR2 SQIVND (reference sequence). J lost 4 bases, V lost 4 bases, and 3 bases had no gene match. The CDR3 DNA reads as TGTGCCAGTAGTAGGGACAGACTTAATGAAAAACTGTTTTTT. It translates to CASSRDRLNEKLFF.

J is TRBJ1-3 and V is TRBV19; possible D gene TRBD1, 5 bases. The germline gives CDR1 LNHDA, CDR2 SQIVND (reference sequence). The CDR3 contains 15 residues. The V end was cut by 7 bases, the J end by 8 bases, with 21 bases between. CDR3 in amino acids: CASNRQLGSVDTIYF. The CDR3 DNA follows: TGTGCCAGTAACCGACAGTTGGGGTCCGTAGACACCATATATTTT.

The V call is TRBV3-1 (or the pseudogene TRBV3-2), the J call TRBJ2-5; maybe TRBD2 (7 bases). Trimming took off 4 bases at V and 3 bases at J, with 15 bases between the two ends. Germline-derived CDR1 and CDR2 are LGHDT and YNNKEL (reference sequence). This CDR3 is built from 15 residues. CDR3 sequence (DNA): TGTGCCAGCAGCCGAGGGGGGGGAGAGAAAGAGACCCAGTACTTC. Protein sequence: CASSRGGGEKETQYF.

This clone was seen once. CDR3 nucleotide sequence: TGCAGTGCTACCCCCTTCAATGAGCAGTTCTTC. Translating it yields CSATPFNEQFF. The chain carries TRBV20-1 and TRBJ2-1; D remains ambiguous. The germline V gene has CDR1 DFQATT and CDR2 SNEGSKA (reference sequence). Trimming stripped 4 bases from V and 6 bases from J, with 7 bases between. There are 11 residues in the CDR3.

This chain joins TRBV4-1 and TRBJ2-5, with 8 bases fitting TRBD2. V was pared by 0 bases and J by 5 bases, with 8 bases of the junction left unmatched. The CDR3 is 16 residues long. The germline gives CDR1 MGHRA, CDR2 YSYEKL. The CDR3: CASSQDGTRVGETQYF. The CDR3 DNA is TGCGCCAGCAGCCAAGACGGGACTAGGGTTGGTGAGACCCAGTACTTC.

The chain is built from TRBV29-1 and TRBJ1-1; no reliable D call. The length of the CDR3 is 12 residues. Germline V CDR1 and CDR2: SQVTM, ANQGSEA. V was pared by 4 bases and J by 11 bases, with 17 bases between. Written as DNA, the CDR3 is TGCAGCGTTGCCGGGGAAAGCGGAGGGGCTTTCTTT. As protein: CSVAGESGGAFF.

This chain uses TRBV5-4 with TRBJ2-7, with D possibly being TRBD2 (7 bases). Germline loops: CDR1 SGHNT, CDR2 YYREEE (reference sequence). Trimming cost V 0 bases and J 0 bases, with 13 bases left between them. This CDR3 spans 16 amino acids. The CDR3 DNA reads TGTGCCAGCAGCTTGGAAGGCGGGGGCCGCTCCTACGAGCAGTACTTC. Residues: CASSLEGGGRSYEQYF.

The rearrangement uses TRBV6-5 and TRBJ1-2; 11 bases line up with TRBD1. Germline V CDR1 and CDR2: MNHEY, SVGAGI. The length of the CDR3 is 15 residues. V was pared by 6 bases and J by 1 base, with 4 bases of the junction left unmatched. Written as DNA, the CDR3 is TGTGCCAGCAGATCAGGGACAGGGGGTAACTATGGCTACACCTTC. Translated: CASRSGTGGNYGYTF.

This sequence joins TRBV12-3 or TRBV12-4 and TRBJ1-2, with D possibly TRBD1 on 6 matching bases. CDR3 length equals 13 residues. Trimming cost V 7 bases and J 5 bases, with 14 bases left between them. CDR3 region: CASTLGGGYGYTF. The CDR3 DNA follows: TGTGCCAGCACCCTAGGGGGGGGTTATGGCTACACCTTC.

This clone was seen only a few times. V gene TRBV7-9 combines with J gene TRBJ2-3; 12 bases are shared with TRBD2. CDR3 length: 16 residues. V was clipped by 3 bases and J by 1 base; unmatched bases: 2. Germline loops: CDR1 SEHNR, CDR2 FQNEAQ (reference sequence). Written as DNA, the CDR3 is TGTGCCAGCAGCTTGGCTAGCGGGGGGGGCACAGATACGCAGTATTTT. Its translation: CASSLASGGGTDTQYF.

The chain is built from TRBV6-2 or TRBV6-3 and TRBJ2-3, with 14 bases that match TRBD2. Trimming removed 5 bases from V and 2 bases from J; junction bases left unmatched: 9. This CDR3 region has 18 residues. Germline CDR1 MNHEY, CDR2 SVGEGT. The CDR3: CASSLRTSGGPITDTQYF. The CDR3, as DNA: TGTGCCAGCAGTCTCCGGACTAGCGGGGGGCCGATCACAGATACGCAGTATTTT.

This chain uses TRBV6-2 or TRBV6-3 with TRBJ1-5; unclear D gene. The CDR3 loop spans 16 amino acids. The germline V gene encodes CDR1 MNHEY and CDR2 SVGEGT. V lost 5 bases, J lost 1 base, and 15 bases lay in between. CDR3 residues: CASSRRVLESNQPQHF. DNA of the CDR3: TGTGCCAGCAGTCGCCGGGTTTTGGAAAGCAATCAGCCCCAGCATTTT.

V gene TRBV6-2 or TRBV6-3 combines with J gene TRBJ1-2; D ambiguous. Trimming removed 2 bases at V and 7 bases at J, with 14 bases between. The CDR3 length is 14 residues. Germline lookup yields CDR1 MNHEY and CDR2 SVGEGT. CDR3 region: CASSYGRLMRGYTF. DNA for the CDR3: TGTGCCAGCAGTTACGGGAGGTTAATGCGTGGCTACACCTTC.

This clone was seen a few times. The rearrangement joins TRBV7-9 to TRBJ1-2, with D maybe TRBD1 (6 bases). Deletions cut 5 bases from V and 4 bases from J, with 14 bases between. The CDR3 length is 14 residues. The germline CDR1 and CDR2 sequences are SEHNR and FQNEAQ (reference sequence). CDR3 in amino acids: CASSQGHAVYGYTF. The CDR3 DNA reads as TGTGCCAGCAGCCAGGGACATGCGGTCTATGGCTACACCTTC.

This rearrangement joins TRBV19 to TRBJ1-1, with D perhaps matching TRBD1 (5 bases). The CDR3 runs 16 residues. Per germline, CDR1 LNHDA and CDR2 SQIVND (reference sequence). V gave up 3 bases and J gave up 1 base, with 15 bases separating them. The CDR3 protein is CASSIGLRQGNTEAFF. CDR3 bases: TGTGCCAGTAGTATCGGTTTGCGGCAGGGGAACACTGAAGCTTTCTTT.

This clone was counted only a few times. The J gene is TRBJ2-3, the V gene TRBV5-1; 10 positions match TRBD2. Trimming cost V 5 bases and J 0 bases; bases outside gene matches: 3. The CDR3 is 15 amino acids. Germline CDR1 SGHRS, CDR2 YFSETQ. CDR3 in amino acids: CASSASGGSTDTQYF. CDR3 DNA sequence: TGCGCCAGCAGTGCTAGCGGGGGAAGCACAGATACGCAGTATTTT.

The CDR3 spells CASSQERQGPMSDTEAFF. The CDR3 nucleotides are TGTGCCAGCAGCCAAGAAAGACAGGGGCCAATGTCCGACACTGAAGCTTTCTTT. The gene calls are TRBV4-2 and TRBJ1-1, with 8 bases lining up with TRBD1. CDR3 length equals 18 residues. V lost 0 bases and J lost 3; bases outside the gene matches: 12. Looked up from germline, CDR1 is LGHNA and CDR2 is YNFKEQ.

CDR3 DNA: TGTGCCAGCAGCCAAGATTTGGGCAGACCCCCCTACAATGAGCAGTTCTTC. Residues: CASSQDLGRPPYNEQFF. This sequence joins TRBV3-1 (or the pseudogene TRBV3-2) and TRBJ2-1, with D unresolved. The germline V gene has CDR1 LGHDT and CDR2 YNNKEL (reference sequence). V was cut by 0 bases and J by 2 bases, with 14 bases left in between. This CDR3 comprises 17 residues.